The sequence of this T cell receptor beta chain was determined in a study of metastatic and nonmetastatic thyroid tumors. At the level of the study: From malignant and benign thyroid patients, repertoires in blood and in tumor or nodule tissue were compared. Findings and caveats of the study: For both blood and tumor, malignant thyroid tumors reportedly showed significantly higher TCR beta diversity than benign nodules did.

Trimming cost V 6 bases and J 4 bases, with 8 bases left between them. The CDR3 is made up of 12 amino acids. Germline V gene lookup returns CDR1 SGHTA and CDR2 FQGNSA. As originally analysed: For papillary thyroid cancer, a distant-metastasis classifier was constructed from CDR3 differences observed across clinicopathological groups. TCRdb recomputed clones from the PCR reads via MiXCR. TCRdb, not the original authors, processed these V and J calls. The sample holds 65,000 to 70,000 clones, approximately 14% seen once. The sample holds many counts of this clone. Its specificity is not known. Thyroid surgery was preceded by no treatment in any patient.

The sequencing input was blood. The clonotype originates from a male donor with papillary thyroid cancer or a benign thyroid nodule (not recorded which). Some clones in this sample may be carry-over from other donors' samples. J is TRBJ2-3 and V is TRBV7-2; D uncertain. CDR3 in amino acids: CASSNLADTQYF. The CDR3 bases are TGTGCCAGCAGTAACCTTGCAGATACGCAGTATTTT.